This T cell receptor beta chain was captured by sequencing in a study of OX40 agonist ivuxolimab in advanced cancers. About the study: Ivuxolimab was delivered to patients intravenously every 2 weeks at doses spanning 0.01 to 10 mg/kg.

This CDR3 comprises 14 residues. Germline-derived CDR1 and CDR2 are MNHNS and SASEGT. V shed 7 bases, J shed 7 bases, and the junction held 10 bases outside the gene matches. Using immunoSEQ multiplex PCR, the repertoire was profiled, and TCRdb retains in-frame clones only, with some absent. This table holds around 31,000 clones, around nine tenths found once. The V call is TRBV6-1, the J call TRBJ1-5; 7 nucleotides agree with TRBD1. This receptor was identified in an adult with an advanced solid tumor such as melanoma, head and neck, liver or kidney cancer. The input for sequencing was CD4+ or CD8+ T cells sorted from blood, taken in a trial of the OX40 agonist ivuxolimab. As DNA, the CDR3 is TGTGCCAGCAATGACAGACAGGGATTCCAGCCCCAGCATTTT. As protein: CASNDRQGFQPQHF.